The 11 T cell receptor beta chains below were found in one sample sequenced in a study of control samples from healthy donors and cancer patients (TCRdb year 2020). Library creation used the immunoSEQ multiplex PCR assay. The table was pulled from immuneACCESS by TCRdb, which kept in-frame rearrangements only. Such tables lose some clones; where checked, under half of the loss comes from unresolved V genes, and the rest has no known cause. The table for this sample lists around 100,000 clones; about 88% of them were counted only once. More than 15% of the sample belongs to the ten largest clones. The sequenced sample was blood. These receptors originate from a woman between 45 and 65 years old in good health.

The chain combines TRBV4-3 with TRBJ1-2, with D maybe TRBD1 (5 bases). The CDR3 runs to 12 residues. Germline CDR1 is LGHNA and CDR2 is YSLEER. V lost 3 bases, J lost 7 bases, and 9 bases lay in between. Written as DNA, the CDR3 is TGCGCCAGCAGCCAGGGGGTTCTTGGCTACACCTTC. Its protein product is CASSQGVLGYTF.

The CDR3 is CASSWGFRSAVGYTF. The CDR3 bases are TGTGCCAGCAGTTGGGGTTTCCGGAGCGCGGTCGGCTACACCTTC. The rearrangement joins TRBV6-5 to TRBJ1-2, with D hard to call. V dropped 4 bases and J dropped 8 bases, with 20 bases sitting between them. This CDR3 has 15 residues. Germline-derived CDR1 and CDR2 are MNHEY and SVGAGI.

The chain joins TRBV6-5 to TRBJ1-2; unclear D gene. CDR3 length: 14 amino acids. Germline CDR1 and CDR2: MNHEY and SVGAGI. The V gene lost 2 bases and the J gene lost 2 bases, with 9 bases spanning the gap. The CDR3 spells CASSYERKNYGYTF. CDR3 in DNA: TGTGCCAGCAGTTACGAACGGAAAAACTATGGCTACACCTTC.

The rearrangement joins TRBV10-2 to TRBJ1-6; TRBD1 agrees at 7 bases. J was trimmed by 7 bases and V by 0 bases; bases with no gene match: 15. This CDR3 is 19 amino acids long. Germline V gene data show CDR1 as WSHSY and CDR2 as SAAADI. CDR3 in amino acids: CASSESGQTGKIVNSPLHF. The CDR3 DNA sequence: TGCGCCAGCAGTGAGTCGGGACAGACGGGAAAGATAGTAAATTCACCCCTCCACTTT.

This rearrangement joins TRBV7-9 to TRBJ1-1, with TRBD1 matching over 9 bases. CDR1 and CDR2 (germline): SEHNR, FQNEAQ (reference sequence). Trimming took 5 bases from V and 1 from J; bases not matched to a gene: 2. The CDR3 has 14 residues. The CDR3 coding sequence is TGTGCCAGCAGCGCACAGGGGGCGAACACTGAAGCTTTCTTT. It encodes CASSAQGANTEAFF.

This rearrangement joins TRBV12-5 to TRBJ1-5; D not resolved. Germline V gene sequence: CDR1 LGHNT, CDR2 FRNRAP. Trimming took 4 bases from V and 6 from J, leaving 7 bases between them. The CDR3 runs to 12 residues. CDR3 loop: CASGWTTQPQHF. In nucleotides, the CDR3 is TGTGCTAGTGGTTGGACCACTCAGCCCCAGCATTTT.

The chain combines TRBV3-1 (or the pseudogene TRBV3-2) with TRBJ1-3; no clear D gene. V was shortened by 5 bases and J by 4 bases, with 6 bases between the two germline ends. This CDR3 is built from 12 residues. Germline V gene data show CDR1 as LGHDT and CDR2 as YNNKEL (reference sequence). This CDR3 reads CASSVRGNTIYF. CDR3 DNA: TGTGCCAGCAGCGTGAGGGGAAACACCATATATTTT.

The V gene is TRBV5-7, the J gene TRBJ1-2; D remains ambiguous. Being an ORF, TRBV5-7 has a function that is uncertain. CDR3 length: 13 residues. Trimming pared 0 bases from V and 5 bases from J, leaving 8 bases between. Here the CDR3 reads CASSLARYYGYTF. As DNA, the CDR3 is TGTGCCAGCAGCTTGGCCAGATATTATGGCTACACCTTC.

The CDR3: CASSLKGATSGLEDTQYF. The CDR3 bases are TGCGCCAGCAGCTTAAAAGGGGCGACTAGCGGGTTAGAAGATACGCAGTATTTT. The chain links TRBV5-1 to TRBJ2-3; 10 nucleotides align to TRBD2. CDR1 and CDR2 (germline): SGHRS, YFSETQ. The trim removed 2 bases at V and 5 bases at J, leaving 14 bases unmatched. This CDR3 is 18 amino acids long.

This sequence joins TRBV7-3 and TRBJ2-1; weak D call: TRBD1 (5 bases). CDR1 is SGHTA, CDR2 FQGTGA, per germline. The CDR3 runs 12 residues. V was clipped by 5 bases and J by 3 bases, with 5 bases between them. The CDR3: CASSDSYNEQFF. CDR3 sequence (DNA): TGTGCCAGCAGCGACAGCTACAATGAGCAGTTCTTC.

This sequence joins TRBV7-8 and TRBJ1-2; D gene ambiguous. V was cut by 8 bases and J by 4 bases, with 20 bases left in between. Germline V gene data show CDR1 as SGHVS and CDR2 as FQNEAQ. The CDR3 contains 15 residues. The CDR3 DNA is TGTGCCAGCGCGGACTCTTCCGGTCCTGTCTATGGCTACACCTTC. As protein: CASADSSGPVYGYTF. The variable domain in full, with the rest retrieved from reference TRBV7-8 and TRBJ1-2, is GAGVSQSPRYKVAKRGQDVALRCDPISGHVSLFWYQQALGQGPEFLTYFQNEAQLDKSGLPSDRFFAERPEGSVSTLKIQRTQQEDSAVYLCASADSSGPVYGYTFGSGTRLTVV.